These 8 T cell receptor beta chains were sequenced from one sample in a study of T cells in Graves' hyperthyroidism and ophthalmopathy. Researchers took RNA transcripts and amplified the TCR beta CDR3 regions from them. The primer set for the first-round RT-PCR of the TCR CDR3 was HTBI. TCRdb called the multiplex PCR reads again in MiXCR, with one record for every CDR3 protein. The data contain 480,000 or so distinct CDR3 sequences, 46% of them singletons. The sample consisted of peripheral blood or thyroid tissue (not recorded which). These receptors originate from an adult woman with Graves' disease, either hyperthyroidism or ophthalmopathy (not recorded which).

This clonotype was observed many times. The V and J genes are TRBV10-3 and TRBJ2-2; a possible D gene is TRBD2 (5 bases). CDR1 and CDR2 (germline): ENHRY, SYGVKD. Trimming took 0 bases from V and 1 from J, leaving 12 bases between them. The CDR3 runs 17 residues. The CDR3 region is CAISESAKAENTGELFF. CDR3 nucleotide sequence: TGTGCCATCAGTGAGTCAGCGAAAGCGGAGAACACCGGGGAGCTGTTTTTT.

The rearrangement uses TRBV29-1 and TRBJ2-5, with 7 bases lining up with TRBD2. The germline gives CDR1 SQVTM, CDR2 ANQGSEA. With V trimmed by 6 bases and J by 4 bases, 17 bases remained unmatched. This CDR3 is 16 amino acids long. The CDR3 loop reads CSVSPRPGEGRETQYF. The CDR3 DNA reads as TGCAGCGTCTCTCCCCGGCCCGGGGAGGGAAGAGAGACCCAGTACTTC.

This clonotype is a singleton in its sample. A much more abundant neighbour one base away suggests this may be a read error. This chain joins TRBV10-2 and TRBJ2-7; D gene uncertain. The CDR3 totals 10 residues. The germline CDR1 and CDR2 sequences are WSHSY and SAAADI. Written as DNA, the CDR3 is TGCTCCAGCACCAGCAGCGAGCAGTACTTC. Translation gives CSSTSSEQYF.

The CDR3 DNA is TGTGCCAGCAGTTTGACAGGCTCTTATGCTTTCTTT. This translates into CASSLTGSYAFF. V gene TRBV28 combines with J gene TRBJ1-1; a possible D gene is TRBD1 (6 bases). This CDR3 is 12 amino acids long. Trimming removed 3 bases from V and 11 bases from J, with 13 bases in between. CDR1 and CDR2 (germline): MDHEN, SYDVKM.

The V gene is TRBV7-6, the J gene TRBJ1-2; D possibly corresponds to TRBD1 (5 bases). The germline V gene has CDR1 SGHVS and CDR2 FNYEAQ. With 5 bases removed from V and 7 bases from J, the gap between germline ends came to 23 bases. CDR3 size: 16 residues. The CDR3 is CASSPGLAVGESGYTF. The CDR3 coding sequence is TGTGCCAGCAGCCCGGGACTAGCGGTCGGGGAATCTGGCTACACCTTC.

The chain combines TRBV4-3 with TRBJ2-7; D unclear. The germline V and J ends were trimmed by 0 bases and 9 bases, with 18 bases remaining between them. CDR1 and CDR2 (germline): LGHNA, YSLEER. This CDR3 is built from 15 residues. DNA for the CDR3: TGCGCCAGCAGCCAAGATTCTTCTGGACGAGTCCGGCAGTACTTC. This encodes CASSQDSSGRVRQYF.

This clonotype occurred a few times. A much larger clone is a single base away; this may be a read error. The CDR3 region has the DNA TGCAGCGTTCTCAGGGGCTACGAGCGGTACTTC. It specifies CSVLRGYERYF. The chain is built from TRBV29-1 and TRBJ2-7; maybe TRBD1 (6 bases). The germline CDR1 and CDR2 sequences are SQVTM and ANQGSEA. This CDR3 comprises 11 residues.

V is TRBV24-1 and J is TRBJ2-5; D uncertain. Looked up from germline, CDR1 is KGHDR and CDR2 is SFDVKD. The CDR3 has 12 amino acids. Trimming stripped 1 base from V and 5 bases from J, with 4 bases between. The CDR3 loop is CATSDLKETQYF. DNA for the CDR3: TGTGCCACCAGTGATTTAAAGGAGACCCAGTACTTC.